The clone carrying this T cell receptor (beta chain) has ten or more counts. Its antigen is as yet unknown. Researchers made TCR cDNA using 5'RACE template switching, and this step added a universal primer site and UMIs. TCRdb re-derived calls from the 5' RACE reads in MiXCR, one entry per CDR3 protein. This sample carries about 160,000 distinct CDR3 sequences, 6% to 7.5% of them seen once, and the ten largest clones take more than 2%. The data originate from a study of T cells after yellow fever vaccination. Germline V gene data show CDR1 as ENHRY and CDR2 as SYGVKD. V lost 10 bases and J lost 4; bases outside the gene matches: 7. The CDR3 is 15 residues long. Study findings and constraints: Contamination of FACS-sorted repertoires by abundant clonotypes from the bulk population could occur. Subsequent to the booster, the majority of primary-vaccination clones reappeared (around 95% CD4, approximately 90% CD8).

This chain connects TRBV10-3 to TRBJ2-1; 13 bases are shared with TRBD2. Sequences were derived from CD4+ T cells sorted from PBMCs, sampled less than 6 days after the first yellow fever vaccination. The sequence was collected from a man aged 18 to 30 who received the YFV17D yellow fever vaccine. The CDR3 DNA sequence: TGTGCCACTGAGACTAGCGGGGGGTCATACAATGAGCAGTTCTTC. Translation: CATETSGGSYNEQFF.